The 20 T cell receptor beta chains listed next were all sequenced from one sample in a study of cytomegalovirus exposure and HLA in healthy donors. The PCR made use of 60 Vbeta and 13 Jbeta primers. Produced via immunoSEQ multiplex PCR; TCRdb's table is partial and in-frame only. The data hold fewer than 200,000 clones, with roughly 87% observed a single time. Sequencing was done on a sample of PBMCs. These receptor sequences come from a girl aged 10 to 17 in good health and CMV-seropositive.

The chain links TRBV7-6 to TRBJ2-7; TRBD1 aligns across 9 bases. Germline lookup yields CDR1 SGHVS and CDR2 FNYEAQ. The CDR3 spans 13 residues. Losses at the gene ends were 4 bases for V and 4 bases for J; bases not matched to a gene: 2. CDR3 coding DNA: TGTGCCAGCAGCTCCGGGACAGGGTACGAGCAGTACTTC. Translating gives CASSSGTGYEQYF.

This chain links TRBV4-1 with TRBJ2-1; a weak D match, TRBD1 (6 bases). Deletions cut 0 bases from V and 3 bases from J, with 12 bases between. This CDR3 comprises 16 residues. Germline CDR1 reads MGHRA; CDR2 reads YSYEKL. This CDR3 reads CASSQDLTGGYNEQFF. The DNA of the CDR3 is TGCGCCAGCAGCCAAGACTTGACAGGAGGCTACAATGAGCAGTTCTTC.

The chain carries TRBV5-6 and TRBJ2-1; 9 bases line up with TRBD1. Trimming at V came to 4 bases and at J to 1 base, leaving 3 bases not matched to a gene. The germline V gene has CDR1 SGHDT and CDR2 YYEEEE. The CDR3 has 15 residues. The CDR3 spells CASSVGTGSYNEQFF. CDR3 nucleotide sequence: TGTGCCAGCAGCGTCGGGACAGGGTCCTACAATGAGCAGTTCTTC.

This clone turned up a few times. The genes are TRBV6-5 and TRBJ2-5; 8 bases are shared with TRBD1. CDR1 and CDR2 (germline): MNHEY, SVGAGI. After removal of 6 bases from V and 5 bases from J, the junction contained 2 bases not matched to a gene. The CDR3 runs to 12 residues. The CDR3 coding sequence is TGTGCCAGCAGCACAGGGGGTGAGACCCAGTACTTC. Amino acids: CASSTGGETQYF.

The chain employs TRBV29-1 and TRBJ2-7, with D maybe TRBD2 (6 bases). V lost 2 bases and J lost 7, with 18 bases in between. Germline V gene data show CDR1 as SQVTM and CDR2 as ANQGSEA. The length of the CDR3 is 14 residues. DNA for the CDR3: TGCAGCGTTGAAACCCGGGAGCGTTGGGGGGAGCAGTACTTC. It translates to CSVETRERWGEQYF.

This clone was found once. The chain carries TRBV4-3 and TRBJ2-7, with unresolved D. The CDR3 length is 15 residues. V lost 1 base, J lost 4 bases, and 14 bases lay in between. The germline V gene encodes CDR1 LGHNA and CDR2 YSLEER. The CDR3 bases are TGCGCCAGCAGCCAAGGAAGAACCAGCGCGTACGAGCAGTACTTC. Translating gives CASSQGRTSAYEQYF.

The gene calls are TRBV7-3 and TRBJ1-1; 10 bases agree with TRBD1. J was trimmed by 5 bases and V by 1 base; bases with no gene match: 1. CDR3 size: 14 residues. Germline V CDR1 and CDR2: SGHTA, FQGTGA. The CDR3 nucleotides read TGTGCCAGCAGCTTAAGACAGGGGGCTACTGAAGCTTTCTTT. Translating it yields CASSLRQGATEAFF.

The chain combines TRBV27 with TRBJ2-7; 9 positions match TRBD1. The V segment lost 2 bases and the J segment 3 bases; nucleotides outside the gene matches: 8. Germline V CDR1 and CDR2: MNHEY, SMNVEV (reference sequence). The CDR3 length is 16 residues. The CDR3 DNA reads TGTGCCAGCAGTTTACACCGCCGGGACAGGGACTACGAGCAGTACTTC. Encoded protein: CASSLHRRDRDYEQYF.

In DNA form, the CDR3 reads TGTGCCAGCAGCTTAAGGACTAGCGGGATGCGTGAGACCCAGTACTTC. Encoded protein: CASSLRTSGMRETQYF. This sequence joins TRBV7-8 and TRBJ2-5; 12 nucleotides line up with TRBD2. The V segment lost 2 bases and the J segment 5 bases; nucleotides outside the gene matches: 6. This CDR3 region has 16 residues. CDR1 SGHVS and CDR2 FQNEAQ come from the germline V gene.

The CDR3 reads CASSRVLTGVGYGYTF. CDR3 bases: TGCGCCAGCAGCCGAGTATTGACAGGGGTAGGCTATGGCTACACCTTC. This chain joins TRBV4-1 and TRBJ1-2; TRBD1 matches at 8 bases. The CDR3 sequence is 16 residues long. Germline CDR1 and CDR2: MGHRA and YSYEKL. Germline trimming cut 4 bases from V and 4 bases from J; bases unmatched to any gene: 11.

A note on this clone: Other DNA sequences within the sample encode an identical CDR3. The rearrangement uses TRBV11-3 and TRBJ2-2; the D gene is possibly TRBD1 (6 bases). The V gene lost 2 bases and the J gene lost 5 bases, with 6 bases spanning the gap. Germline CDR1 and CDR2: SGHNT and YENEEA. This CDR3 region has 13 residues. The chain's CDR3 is CASSLRGTGELFF. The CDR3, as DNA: TGTGCCAGCAGCTTAAGGGGGACCGGGGAGCTGTTTTTT. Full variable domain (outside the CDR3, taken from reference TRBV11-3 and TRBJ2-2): EAGVVQSPRYKIIEKKQPVAFWCNPISGHNTLYWYLQNLGQGPELLIRYENEEAVDDSQLPKDRFSAERLKGVDSTLKIQPAELGDSAVYLCASSLRGTGELFFGEGSRLTVL.

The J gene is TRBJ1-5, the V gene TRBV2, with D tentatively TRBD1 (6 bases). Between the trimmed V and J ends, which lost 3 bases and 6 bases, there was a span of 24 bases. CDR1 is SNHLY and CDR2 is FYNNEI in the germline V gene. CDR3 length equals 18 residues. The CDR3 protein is CASSDRQRSNRGGQPQHF. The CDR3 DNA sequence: TGTGCCAGCAGTGATCGGCAAAGGAGCAACAGAGGGGGTCAGCCCCAGCATTTT.

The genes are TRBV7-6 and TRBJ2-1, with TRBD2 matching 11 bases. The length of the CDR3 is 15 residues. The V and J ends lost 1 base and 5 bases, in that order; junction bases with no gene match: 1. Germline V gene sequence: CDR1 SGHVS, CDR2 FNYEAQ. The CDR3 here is CASSLELAGDNEQFF. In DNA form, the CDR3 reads TGTGCCAGCAGCTTAGAACTAGCGGGAGACAATGAGCAGTTCTTC.

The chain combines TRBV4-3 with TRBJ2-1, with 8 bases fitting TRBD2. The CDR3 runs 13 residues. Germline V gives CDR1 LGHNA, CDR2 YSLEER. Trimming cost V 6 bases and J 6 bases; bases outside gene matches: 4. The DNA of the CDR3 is TGCGCCAGCAGATCTCGGGGGGGCAATGAGCAGTTCTTC. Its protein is CASRSRGGNEQFF.

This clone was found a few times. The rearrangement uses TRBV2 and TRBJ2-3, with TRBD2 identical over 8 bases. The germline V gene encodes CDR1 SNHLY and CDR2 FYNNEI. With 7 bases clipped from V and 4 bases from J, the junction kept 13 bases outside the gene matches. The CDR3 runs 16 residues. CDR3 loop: CASKVSSGLFPDTQYF. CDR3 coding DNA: TGTGCCAGCAAAGTCTCTAGCGGGCTTTTCCCAGATACGCAGTATTTT.

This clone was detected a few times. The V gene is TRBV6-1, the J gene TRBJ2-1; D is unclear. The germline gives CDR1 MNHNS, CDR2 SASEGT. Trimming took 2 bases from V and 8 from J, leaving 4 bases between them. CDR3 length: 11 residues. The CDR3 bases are TGTGCCAGCAGTGAACTGTATGAGCAGTTCTTC. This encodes CASSELYEQFF.

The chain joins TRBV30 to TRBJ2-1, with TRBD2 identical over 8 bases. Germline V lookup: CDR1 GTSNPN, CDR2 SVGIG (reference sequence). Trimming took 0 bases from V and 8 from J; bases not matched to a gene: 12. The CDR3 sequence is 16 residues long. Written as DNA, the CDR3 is TGTGCCTGGAGTGTGGGAGCGGGAGACGAAGCTGATGAGCAGTTCTTC. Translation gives CAWSVGAGDEADEQFF.

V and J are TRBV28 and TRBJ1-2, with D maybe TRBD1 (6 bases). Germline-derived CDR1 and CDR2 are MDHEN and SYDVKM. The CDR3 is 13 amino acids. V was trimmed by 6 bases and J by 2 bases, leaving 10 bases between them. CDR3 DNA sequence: TGTGCCAGCAGCCCCGACAGGAACTATGGCTACACCTTC. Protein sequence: CASSPDRNYGYTF.

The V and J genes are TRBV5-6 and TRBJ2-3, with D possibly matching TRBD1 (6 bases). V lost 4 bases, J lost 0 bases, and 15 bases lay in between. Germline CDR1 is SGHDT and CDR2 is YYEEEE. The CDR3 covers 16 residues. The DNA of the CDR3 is TGTGCCAGCAGCCTGGGGCCAGGGGATAGCACAGATACGCAGTATTTT. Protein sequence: CASSLGPGDSTDTQYF.

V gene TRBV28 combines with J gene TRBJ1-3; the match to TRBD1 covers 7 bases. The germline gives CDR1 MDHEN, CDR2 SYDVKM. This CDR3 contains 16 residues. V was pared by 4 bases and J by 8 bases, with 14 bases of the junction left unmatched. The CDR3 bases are TGTGCCAGCAGTTCCCTGACAGGGAACCTACGGGACACCATATATTTT. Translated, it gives CASSSLTGNLRDTIYF.